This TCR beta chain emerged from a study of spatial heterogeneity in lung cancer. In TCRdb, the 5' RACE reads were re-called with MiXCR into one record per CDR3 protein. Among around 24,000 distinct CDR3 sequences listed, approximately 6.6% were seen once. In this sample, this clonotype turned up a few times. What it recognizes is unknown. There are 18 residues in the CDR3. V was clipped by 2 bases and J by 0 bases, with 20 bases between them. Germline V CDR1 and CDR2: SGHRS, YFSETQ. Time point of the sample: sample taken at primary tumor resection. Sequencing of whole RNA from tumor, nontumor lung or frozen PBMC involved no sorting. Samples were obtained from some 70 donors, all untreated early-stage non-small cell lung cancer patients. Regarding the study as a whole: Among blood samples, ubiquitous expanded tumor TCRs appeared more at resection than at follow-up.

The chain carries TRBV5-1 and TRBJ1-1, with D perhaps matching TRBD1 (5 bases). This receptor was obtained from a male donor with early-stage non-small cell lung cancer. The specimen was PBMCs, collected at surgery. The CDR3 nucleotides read TGCGCCAGCAGCTTTTTAGGGACGGATAAGGGCCTGAACACTGAAGCTTTCTTT. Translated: CASSFLGTDKGLNTEAFF. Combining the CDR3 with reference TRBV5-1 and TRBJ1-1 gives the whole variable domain KAGVTQTPRYLIKTRGQQVTLSCSPISGHRSVSWYQQTPGQGLQFLFEYFSETQRNKGNFPGRFSGRQFSNSRSEMNVSTLELGDSALYLCASSFLGTDKGLNTEAFFGQGTRLTVV.